This section outlines one T cell receptor (beta chain) sequence together with its context. Trimming removed 2 bases from V and 4 bases from J, with 15 bases in between. This CDR3 has 15 residues. Germline assignment: CDR1 SGDLS and CDR2 YYNGEE. CD45RO-negative, CCR7-selected cells formed the naive CD8 fraction, which excluded terminally differentiated effector memory CD45RA+ cells. Clones were read by immunoSEQ multiplex PCR, and TCRdb kept only the in-frame ones, dropping some. The profile covers about 2.2 million clones, with 93% appearing a single time and about 1.5% taken by the ten largest. These data come from a study of shared clonotypes between healthy human individuals.

The chain has TRBV9 and TRBJ1-2; D is perhaps TRBD1 (6 bases). This TCR was recovered from a man between 18 and 29 years old in good health. Some clones in this sample may be carry-over from other donors' samples. Material for sequencing was naive CD8+ T cells from PBMCs. The CDR3 bases are TGTGCCAGCAGCGTGCGGGTGGGGGCAGGCTATGGCTACACCTTC. Translation gives CASSVRVGAGYGYTF.